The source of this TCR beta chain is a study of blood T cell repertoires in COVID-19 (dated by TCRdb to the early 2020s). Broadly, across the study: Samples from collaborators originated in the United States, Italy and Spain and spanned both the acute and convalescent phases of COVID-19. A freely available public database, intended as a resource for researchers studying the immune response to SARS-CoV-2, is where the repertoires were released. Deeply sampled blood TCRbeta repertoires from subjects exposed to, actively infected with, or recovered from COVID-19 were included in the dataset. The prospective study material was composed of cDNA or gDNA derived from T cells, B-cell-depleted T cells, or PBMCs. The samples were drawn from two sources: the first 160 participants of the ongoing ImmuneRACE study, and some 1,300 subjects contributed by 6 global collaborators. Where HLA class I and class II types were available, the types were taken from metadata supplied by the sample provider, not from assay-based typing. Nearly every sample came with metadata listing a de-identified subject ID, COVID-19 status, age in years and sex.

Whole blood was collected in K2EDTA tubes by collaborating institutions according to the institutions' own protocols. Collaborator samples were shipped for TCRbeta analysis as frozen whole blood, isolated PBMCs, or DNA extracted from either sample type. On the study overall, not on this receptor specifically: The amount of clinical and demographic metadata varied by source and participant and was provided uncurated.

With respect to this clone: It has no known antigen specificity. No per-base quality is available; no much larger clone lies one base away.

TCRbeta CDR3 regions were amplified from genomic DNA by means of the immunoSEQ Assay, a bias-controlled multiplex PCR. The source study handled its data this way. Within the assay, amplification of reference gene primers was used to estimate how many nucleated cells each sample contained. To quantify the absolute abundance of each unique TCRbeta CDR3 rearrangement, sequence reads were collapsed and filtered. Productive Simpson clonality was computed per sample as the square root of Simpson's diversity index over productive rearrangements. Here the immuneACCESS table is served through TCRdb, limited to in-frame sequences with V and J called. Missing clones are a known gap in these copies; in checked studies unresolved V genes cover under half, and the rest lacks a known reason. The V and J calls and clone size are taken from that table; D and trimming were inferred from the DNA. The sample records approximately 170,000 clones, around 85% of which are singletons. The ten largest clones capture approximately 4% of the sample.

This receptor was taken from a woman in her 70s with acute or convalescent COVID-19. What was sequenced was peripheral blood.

The CDR3 loop reads CASSPGGSSPLHF. Read as DNA, the sequence is TGTGCCAGCAGTCCGGGGGGGAGTTCACCCCTCCACTTT. The receptor chain draws on TRBV2 and TRBJ1-6; TRBD1 is a weak D gene call, 5 bases matching. At the junction V is shortened by 5 bases and J by 9 bases, with 11 bases in between. The CDR3 numbers 13 residues from cysteine through phenylalanine. Only the CDR3 part of the read is kept: 39 bases, read in frame from the first base. Based on the germline V gene, the CDR1 and CDR2 sequences are SNHLY and FYNNEI. When the CDR3 is completed using the reference TRBV2 and TRBJ1-6 genes on either side, the full variable domain is EPEVTQTPSHQVTQMGQEVILRCVPISNHLYFYWYRQILGQKVEFLVSFYNNEISEKSEIFDDQFSVERPDGSNFTLKIRSTKLEDSAMYFCASSPGGSSPLHFGNGTRLTVT.